The 13 T cell receptor beta chains below come from one sample, sequenced in a study of blood T cell repertoires in COVID-19. Sequencing used immunoSEQ multiplex PCR; TCRdb keeps in-frame clones, though not all of them. The sample includes approximately 200,000 clones, 80% to 90% seen only once; the top ten take around 3.2%. The sequencing input was PBMCs or T cells enriched from blood (not recorded which). Receptors were obtained from a woman between 18 and 29 years old in a cohort exposed to, infected with or recovered from COVID-19 (not recorded which).

This clone was seen only once. CDR3 sequence (DNA): TGTGCCAGCAGTGAGACGGGACTCCGGAATCTATTCTCCTACAATGAGCAGTTCTTC. The encoded protein is CASSETGLRNLFSYNEQFF. The chain employs TRBV6-1 and TRBJ2-1; weak D call: TRBD2 (6 bases). The CDR3 runs 19 residues. V lost 3 bases to trimming and J lost 0 bases, with 21 bases between them. The V gene's germline CDR1 is MNHNS and CDR2 SASEGT.

V is TRBV5-4 and J is TRBJ1-1, with D perhaps matching TRBD1 (6 bases). CDR1 SGHNT and CDR2 YYREEE come from the germline V gene (reference sequence). The CDR3 sequence is 14 residues long. V lost 1 base and J lost 4, with 11 bases in between. This CDR3 reads CASSLTGLPTEAFF. CDR3 bases: TGTGCCAGCAGCTTGACAGGGTTGCCCACTGAAGCTTTCTTT.

The V call is TRBV7-8, the J call TRBJ1-2; D remains ambiguous. Deletions cut 4 bases from V and 7 bases from J, with 19 bases between. Per germline, CDR1 SGHVS and CDR2 FQNEAQ. The CDR3 has 15 amino acids. The CDR3 protein is CASSSLEGRVSGYTF. In nucleotides, the CDR3 is TGTGCCAGCAGCTCGTTAGAAGGGCGGGTTTCTGGCTACACCTTC.

Note on this clone: The same CDR3 arises from other DNA sequences in this sample as well. This chain links TRBV2 with TRBJ2-7, with 11 bases aligning to TRBD1. V was clipped by 8 bases and J by 4 bases; unmatched bases: 1. The CDR3 sequence is 12 residues long. The germline gives CDR1 SNHLY, CDR2 FYNNEI. The CDR3 DNA is TGTGCCAGCCGGGACAGGGGGTACGAGCAGTACTTC. This codes for CASRDRGYEQYF.

The chain recombines TRBV27 with TRBJ1-6, with no clear D. There are 12 residues in the CDR3. Germline CDR1 reads MNHEY; CDR2 reads SMNVEV (reference sequence). V was trimmed by 4 bases and J by 10 bases, leaving 8 bases between them. CDR3 in amino acids: CASSSVESPLHF. CDR3 sequence (DNA): TGTGCCAGCAGTTCCGTAGAGTCACCCCTCCACTTT.

V and J are TRBV7-6 and TRBJ2-3, with a weak D call TRBD2 (7 bases). Germline V gives CDR1 SGHVS, CDR2 FNYEAQ. The CDR3 has 15 amino acids. The V end lost 6 bases, the J end lost 0 bases, and 13 bases lay between the germline ends. This chain's CDR3 is CASRLSGTSTDTQYF. In DNA form, the CDR3 reads TGTGCCAGCAGATTGAGCGGGACAAGCACAGATACGCAGTATTTT.

This chain uses TRBV6-5 with TRBJ2-7; D perhaps matches TRBD2 (6 bases). Trimming pared 2 bases from V and 5 bases from J, leaving 16 bases between. The CDR3 is 15 residues long. Per the germline V gene, CDR1 is MNHEY and CDR2 is SVGAGI. CDR3 residues: CASSYGGRDVHEQYF. The CDR3 region has the DNA TGTGCCAGCAGTTACGGAGGGCGGGACGTCCACGAGCAGTACTTC.

The count of this clone is one. V and J are TRBV5-4 and TRBJ2-5; 7 bases map to TRBD2. V trimming: 3 bases; J trimming: 5 bases; junction bases outside the gene matches: 10. This CDR3 has 15 amino acids. Germline V gene data show CDR1 as SGHNT and CDR2 as YYREEE (reference sequence). The CDR3 loop reads CASSWIGGSGETQYF. CDR3 in DNA: TGTGCCAGCAGCTGGATCGGGGGGAGTGGGGAGACCCAGTACTTC. Looking up the rest from reference TRBV5-4 and TRBJ2-5 gives the full variable domain: ETGVTQSPTHLIKTRGQQVTLRCSSQSGHNTVSWYQQALGQGPQFIFQYYREEENGRGNFPPRFSGLQFPNYSSELNVNALELDDSALYLCASSWIGGSGETQYFGPGTRLLVL.

This clone occurred once. The chain combines TRBV18 with TRBJ2-1; 7 positions agree with TRBD2. Germline assignment: CDR1 KGHSH and CDR2 LQKENI. This CDR3 has 12 residues. V lost 6 bases and J lost 10; bases outside the gene matches: 6. CDR3 sequence reads: CASSTTGGEQFF. For the CDR3, the DNA is TGTGCCAGCTCCACCACGGGGGGAGAGCAGTTCTTC.

The chain carries TRBV19 and TRBJ2-3; tentative D call: TRBD2 (5 bases). Germline V gene sequence: CDR1 LNHDA, CDR2 SQIVND (reference sequence). V was clipped by 4 bases and J by 2 bases, with 13 bases between them. The length of the CDR3 is 15 residues. Here the CDR3 reads CASSKTADLTDTQYF. As DNA, the CDR3 is TGTGCCAGTAGTAAAACAGCGGACCTCACAGATACGCAGTATTTT.

The chain combines TRBV9 with TRBJ2-7; 7 bases map to TRBD1. The CDR3 is 14 amino acids. Germline values: CDR1 SGDLS, CDR2 YYNGEE. The V and J ends lost 4 bases and 5 bases, in that order; junction bases with no gene match: 9. CDR3 residues: CASSYWGQFDEQYF. The DNA of the CDR3 is TGTGCCAGCAGCTACTGGGGACAGTTCGACGAGCAGTACTTC.

The V call is TRBV19, the J call TRBJ2-3; 7 bases agree with TRBD2. Germline-derived CDR1 and CDR2 are LNHDA and SQIVND (reference sequence). J was trimmed by 4 bases and V by 5 bases; bases with no gene match: 6. The CDR3 length is 14 residues. In DNA, the CDR3 is TGTGCCAGTAGTGTCGCGGGAGCCCCAGATACGCAGTATTTT. Its translation is CASSVAGAPDTQYF.

The J gene is TRBJ2-1, the V gene TRBV27; 14 bases map to TRBD2. Germline CDR1 is MNHEY and CDR2 is SMNVEV (reference sequence). With V trimmed by 1 base and J by 5 bases, 10 bases remained unmatched. This CDR3 comprises 19 residues. CDR3 bases: TGTGCCAGCAGTTTATTTCCCGGACTAGCGGGGGGCCCCGACAATGAGCAGTTCTTC. Residues: CASSLFPGLAGGPDNEQFF.